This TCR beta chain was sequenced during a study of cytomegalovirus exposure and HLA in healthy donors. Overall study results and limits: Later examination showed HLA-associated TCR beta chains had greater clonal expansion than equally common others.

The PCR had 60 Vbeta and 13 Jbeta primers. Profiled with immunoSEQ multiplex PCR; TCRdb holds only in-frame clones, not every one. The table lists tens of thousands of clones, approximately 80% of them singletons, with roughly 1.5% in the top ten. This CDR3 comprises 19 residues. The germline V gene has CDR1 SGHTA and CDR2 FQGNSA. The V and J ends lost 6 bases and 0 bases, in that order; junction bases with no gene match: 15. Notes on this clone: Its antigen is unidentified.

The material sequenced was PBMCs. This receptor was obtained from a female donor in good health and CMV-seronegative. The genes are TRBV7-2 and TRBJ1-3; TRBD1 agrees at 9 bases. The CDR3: CASRSQRGQGLGSGNTIYF. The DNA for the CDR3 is TGTGCCAGCAGATCCCAGCGTGGACAGGGGTTAGGCTCTGGAAACACCATATATTTT.